The 27 T cell receptor beta chains presented below share a single source sample, sequenced in a study of cytomegalovirus exposure and HLA in healthy donors (TCRdb year 2017). Library preparation used the immunoSEQ multiplex PCR assay. For the multiplex PCR, a mixture combining 60 forward primers for TCR Vbeta segments and 13 reverse primers for TCR Jbeta segments was used. TCRdb mirrors the immuneACCESS table, restricted to in-frame sequences. Some clones are absent from its copies; in checked studies, under half trace to an unresolved V gene, and the reason for the others is unknown. The sample data list 100,000 to 150,000 clones, and about 80% of these were observed just once. The ten biggest clones cover around 3.6% of the sample. Sample: PBMCs. The receptors here all came from a man aged 25-45 years in good health and CMV-seronegative.

J is TRBJ2-7 and V is TRBV7-7; TRBD1 matches at 7 bases. CDR1 is SSHAT, CDR2 FNYEAQ, per germline (reference sequence). Trimming cost V 5 bases and J 5 bases; bases outside gene matches: 12. This CDR3 spans 15 amino acids. The CDR3 DNA is TGTGCCAGCAGCCGAGGGACAGAGAAAACCCACGAGCAGTACTTC. It yields the protein CASSRGTEKTHEQYF.

The V call is TRBV19, the J call TRBJ2-1; 12 bases map to TRBD2. This CDR3 is 15 amino acids long. CDR1 and CDR2 (germline): LNHDA, SQIVND (reference sequence). Trimming took 7 bases from V and 7 from J; bases not matched to a gene: 8. This CDR3 is CASTFGLAGKNEQFF. The CDR3 DNA reads TGTGCCAGTACCTTTGGACTAGCGGGAAAGAATGAGCAGTTCTTC.

This chain links TRBV19 with TRBJ1-2, with TRBD1 matching 8 bases. V dropped 6 bases and J dropped 4; count of bases not matched to a gene: 7. Germline CDR1 and CDR2: LNHDA and SQIVND (reference sequence). CDR3 length: 14 amino acids. CDR3 coding DNA: TGTGCCAGTAGATTGGGACAGGCGGTCTATGGCTACACCTTC. Amino acid sequence: CASRLGQAVYGYTF.

The chain couples TRBV14 to TRBJ2-7; D call uncertain. The ends were cut back, 0 bases at V and 1 base at J, with 10 bases in the middle. Germline V CDR1 and CDR2: SGHDN, FVKESK. The CDR3 runs 15 residues. The CDR3 sequence: CASSQETGLSYEQYF. The CDR3 coding sequence is TGTGCCAGCAGCCAAGAGACCGGGTTATCCTACGAGCAGTACTTC.

The J gene is TRBJ2-5, the V gene TRBV4-2, with 9 bases lining up with TRBD2. V shed 0 bases and J 4 bases; nucleotides not matched to a gene: 3. This CDR3 region has 15 residues. Germline V gives CDR1 LGHNA, CDR2 YNFKEQ. The CDR3 nucleotides read TGTGCCAGCAGCCAAGAAGGGACTAGCCGAGAGACCCAGTACTTC. Protein product: CASSQEGTSRETQYF.

V gene TRBV9 combines with J gene TRBJ1-4, with 11 nucleotides matching TRBD1. Germline lookup yields CDR1 SGDLS and CDR2 YYNGEE. V trimming: 4 bases; J trimming: 8 bases; junction bases outside the gene matches: 7. The CDR3 loop spans 15 amino acids. The CDR3 sequence: CASSLGTGGSEKLFF. As DNA, the CDR3 is TGTGCCAGCAGCCTTGGGACAGGGGGTAGCGAAAAACTGTTTTTT.

The CDR3 spells CASSFPRAGGGTEAFF. The DNA for the CDR3 is TGTGCCAGCAGTTTCCCCCGGGCCGGGGGTGGGACTGAAGCTTTCTTT. V gene TRBV27 combines with J gene TRBJ1-1, with a tentative D call TRBD1 (5 bases). The CDR3 covers 16 residues. V shed 3 bases and J shed 5 bases, with 19 bases lying between them. Germline V gene sequence: CDR1 MNHEY, CDR2 SMNVEV (reference sequence).

The rearrangement joins TRBV18 to TRBJ1-1; the D gene is possibly TRBD1 (5 bases). Germline lookup yields CDR1 KGHSH and CDR2 LQKENI. The germline V and J ends were trimmed by 3 bases and 5 bases, with 16 bases remaining between them. The CDR3 is 15 amino acids. The CDR3, as DNA: TGTGCCAGCTCACCCCTCCCAGGAGGGGAGACTGAAGCTTTCTTT. It is translated as CASSPLPGGETEAFF.

The chain carries TRBV19 and TRBJ2-2; D gene unclear. V dropped 7 bases and J dropped 1 base, with 10 bases sitting between them. The CDR3 is made up of 14 amino acids. Germline V lookup: CDR1 LNHDA, CDR2 SQIVND (reference sequence). The CDR3 loop reads CASNKEKNTGELFF. The CDR3 nucleotides read TGTGCCAGTAATAAGGAGAAGAACACCGGGGAGCTGTTTTTT.

V is TRBV5-1 and J is TRBJ2-1; 7 nucleotides agree with TRBD2. The junction had 7 bases not matched to a gene; V was cut back by 1 base and J by 0 bases. The CDR3 totals 17 residues. Germline V gene data show CDR1 as SGHRS and CDR2 as YFSETQ. CDR3 loop: CASSLKGAGLSYNEQFF. The CDR3 DNA reads as TGCGCCAGCAGCTTGAAGGGAGCGGGGCTCTCCTACAATGAGCAGTTCTTC.

V and J are TRBV27 and TRBJ2-7; D is undetermined. Germline V gives CDR1 MNHEY, CDR2 SMNVEV (reference sequence). V lost 7 bases, J lost 2 bases, and 6 bases lay in between. This CDR3 spans 11 amino acids. CDR3 sequence reads: CASTGPYEQYF. The CDR3 region has the DNA TGTGCCAGCACAGGCCCCTACGAGCAGTACTTC.

The CDR3 loop reads CASSFPYIRDTRSYEQYF. The CDR3 DNA reads TGTGCCAGCAGTTTCCCTTACATCCGGGACACGAGGTCCTACGAGCAGTACTTC. The rearrangement joins TRBV28 to TRBJ2-7, with a weak D call TRBD1 (6 bases). Germline values: CDR1 MDHEN, CDR2 SYDVKM. Trimming removed 3 bases from V and 1 base from J, with 22 bases in between. The CDR3 contains 18 residues.

V is TRBV7-9 and J is TRBJ1-1; TRBD1 agrees at 9 bases. Germline loops: CDR1 SEHNR, CDR2 FQNEAQ (reference sequence). This CDR3 is built from 14 residues. V gave up 5 bases and J gave up 4 bases; unmatched junction bases: 5. The CDR3 bases are TGTGCCAGCAGCCAACAGGGGGCGGGCACTGAAGCTTTCTTT. Translation: CASSQQGAGTEAFF.

V and J are TRBV18 and TRBJ2-7; tentative D call: TRBD1 (6 bases). Germline CDR1 and CDR2: KGHSH and LQKENI. The V and J ends lost 5 bases and 3 bases respectively, with 20 bases between them. The CDR3 runs 16 residues. The CDR3 region is CASSSTLTGQNYEQYF. For the CDR3, the DNA is TGTGCCAGCTCATCGACCCTAACGGGACAAAACTACGAGCAGTACTTC.

The CDR3 DNA follows: TGTGCCAGCAGTTTTTTACCGGGACAGATCAATGAGCAGTTCTTC. It is translated as CASSFLPGQINEQFF. This sequence joins TRBV6-5 and TRBJ2-1; TRBD1 agrees at 7 bases. Germline-derived CDR1 and CDR2 are MNHEY and SVGAGI. The CDR3 length is 15 residues. Trimming at V came to 4 bases and at J to 6 bases, leaving 9 bases not matched to a gene.

The chain carries TRBV21-1 and TRBJ2-7; the table's D gene call, TRBD1, was not cross checked with the DNA. TRBV21-1 is designated a pseudogene. This CDR3 spans 14 amino acids. The DNA of the CDR3 is TGTGCCAGCACCTTGGACAGGAGCTCCTACGAGCAGTACTTC. It encodes CASTLDRSSYEQYF.

The chain has TRBV5-1 and TRBJ2-2; the D gene is possibly TRBD2 (5 bases). This CDR3 has 15 amino acids. Germline assignment: CDR1 SGHRS and CDR2 YFSETQ. Between the trimmed V and J ends, which lost 0 bases and 5 bases, there was a span of 11 bases. CDR3 sequence: CASSLDGSGTGELFF. CDR3 DNA sequence: TGCGCCAGCAGCTTGGACGGGTCGGGGACCGGGGAGCTGTTTTTT. The entire variable domain, with the rest obtained from reference TRBV5-1 and TRBJ2-2, is as follows: KAGVTQTPRYLIKTRGQQVTLSCSPISGHRSVSWYQQTPGQGLQFLFEYFSETQRNKGNFPGRFSGRQFSNSRSEMNVSTLELGDSALYLCASSLDGSGTGELFFGEGSRLTVL.

The chain uses TRBV29-1 and TRBJ2-3; D ambiguous. V was cut by 5 bases and J by 0 bases, with 9 bases left in between. The CDR3 is 13 amino acids. Per the germline V gene, CDR1 is SQVTM and CDR2 is ANQGSEA. In nucleotides, the CDR3 is TGCAGCGTTATAATTACTAGCACAGATACGCAGTATTTT. Translation gives CSVIITSTDTQYF.

The V gene is TRBV7-8, the J gene TRBJ1-5, with D unclear. Trimming shortened V by 0 bases and J by 1 base, and 7 bases separated the two germline ends. The CDR3 length is 15 residues. Germline CDR1 reads SGHVS; CDR2 reads FQNEAQ. DNA for the CDR3: TGTGCCAGCAGCTTAGCGCGGGTGAGCAATCAGCCCCAGCATTTT. It translates to CASSLARVSNQPQHF.

This clone showed up just a few times. The chain employs TRBV4-3 and TRBJ1-5, with a tentative D call TRBD1 (5 bases). CDR1 is LGHNA, CDR2 YSLEER, per germline. This CDR3 is 14 amino acids long. Trimming cost V 0 bases and J 7 bases, with 10 bases left between them. CDR3 loop: CASSQERGKQPQHF. CDR3 bases: TGCGCCAGCAGCCAAGAACGGGGGAAACAGCCCCAGCATTTT.

V usage is TRBV7-2 and J usage is TRBJ1-1; TRBD1 is a possible D gene (5 bases). The V gene lost 7 bases and the J gene lost 4 bases, with 16 bases spanning the gap. The germline gives CDR1 SGHTA, CDR2 FQGNSA. This CDR3 spans 14 amino acids. CDR3 region: CASIWGVYGTEAFF. CDR3 nucleotides: TGTGCCAGCATCTGGGGGGTTTACGGCACTGAAGCTTTCTTT.

This chain uses TRBV18 with TRBJ1-1, with TRBD1 matching over 7 bases. The J segment lost 1 base and the V segment lost 5 bases, leaving 10 bases of the junction unmatched. CDR1 is KGHSH, CDR2 LQKENI, per germline. The CDR3 runs 16 residues. The DNA for the CDR3 is TGTGCCAGCTCAGCTTTCACGGGACAGCGGAACACTGAAGCTTTCTTT. This sequence encodes CASSAFTGQRNTEAFF.

In regard to this clone: Other DNA sequences from this sample encode an identical CDR3 as well. The gene calls are TRBV11-2 and TRBJ2-7; D is undetermined. V lost 5 bases and J lost 9, with 14 bases in between. This CDR3 is 12 amino acids long. Germline loops: CDR1 SGHAT, CDR2 FQNNGV. The CDR3 region has the DNA TGTGCCAGCAGCCCGATAAGTGCGTGGCAGTACTTC. Its translation is CASSPISAWQYF.

The V gene is TRBV14, the J gene TRBJ2-3, with D perhaps matching TRBD1 (5 bases). Germline V lookup: CDR1 SGHDN, CDR2 FVKESK. Between the trimmed V and J ends, which lost 3 bases and 6 bases, there was a span of 16 bases. CDR3 size: 15 residues. CDR3 nucleotides: TGTGCCAGCAGCCAGAATCAGGGATGGATGGATACGCAGTATTTT. Its protein is CASSQNQGWMDTQYF.

This clone was picked up a small number of times. The rearrangement links TRBV19 to TRBJ1-1; D uncertain. V lost 6 bases, J lost 7 bases, and 9 bases lay in between. The CDR3 runs to 11 residues. CDR1 LNHDA and CDR2 SQIVND come from the germline V gene (reference sequence). The DNA of the CDR3 is TGTGCCAGTAGGTTGGCAGGTGAAGCTTTCTTT. Its protein is CASRLAGEAFF.

This chain links TRBV7-2 with TRBJ2-5, with D unresolved. Matching the DNA end better, TRBJ2-7 makes the J call doubtful. The germline gives CDR1 SGHTA, CDR2 FQGNSA. This CDR3 has 14 amino acids. The CDR3: CASSLVLTSYEQYF. The CDR3 DNA reads as TGTGCCAGCAGCTTAGTCCTAACCTCCTACGAGCAGTACTTC.

The CDR3 nucleotides read TGTGCCAGCAGCTTGGCCGTGGGACAGCTTACCTACGAGCAGTACTTC. It translates to CASSLAVGQLTYEQYF. The chain couples TRBV5-4 to TRBJ2-5, with 7 bases fitting TRBD1. Gene TRBJ2-7 matches the end of the DNA better, so the J call may be wrong. From germline, CDR1 is SGHNT and CDR2 YYREEE (reference sequence). This CDR3 is built from 16 residues.